The clone carrying this TCR beta chain was seen a handful of times. Its antigen is not known. Transcripts of RNA were the source for amplifying TCR beta CDR3 regions. First-round RT-PCR with HTBI primers preceded a second-round multiplex PCR. TCRdb re-called the multiplex PCR reads with MiXCR, one entry per CDR3 protein. The sample carries over 650,000 distinct CDR3 sequences, 35% to 45% recorded once. The CDR3 is 12 residues long. The ends were cut back, 5 bases at V and 3 bases at J, with 8 bases in the middle. The V gene's germline CDR1 is SEHNR and CDR2 FQNEAQ (reference sequence). Other autoimmune diseases, uncontrolled infections, pregnancy or lactation ruled patients out of participation. Patients were diagnosed from clinical symptoms, serum thyroxine, TRAb, thyroid ultrasound and orbital computed tomography. The data were taken from a study of Graves' ophthalmopathy and Graves' hyperthyroidism.

Whole-study findings and limits: Detection in blood was also observed for most expanded thyroid clonotypes above 0.001 frequency.

Sequenced: peripheral blood. The chain employs TRBV7-9 and TRBJ2-7, with D uncertain. This receptor was taken from an adult man with Graves' ophthalmopathy. The CDR3 region has the DNA TGTGCCAGCAGCCCCCTAAACTACGAGCAGTACTTC. This codes for CASSPLNYEQYF.